This is a list of T cell receptor beta chains from one sample in a study of blood T cell repertoires in COVID-19. The assay was immunoSEQ multiplex PCR, and TCRdb's table has in-frame clones only and misses some. The sample contains 350,000 to 400,000 clones, approximately 91% of which appear only once. Specimen: PBMCs or T cells enriched from blood (not recorded which). The receptors here all came from a woman between 40 and 55 years old who had been exposed to COVID-19. The CDR3 runs from the conserved cysteine through the conserved F or W. D genes are given only for firm matches. The size entry is marked missing in some rows and otherwise reads once, few, many or a size class.

d_call	v_call	clone_size	j_call	cdr3_aa	cdr3_nt
TRBD1	TRBV11-3	once	TRBJ2-7	CASRQTGTGAAEQYF	TGTGCCAGCAGACAGACCGGGACAGGGGCGGCCGAGCAGTACTTC
-	TRBV6-6	-	TRBJ2-7	CASSYSKVAAYEQYF	TGTGCCAGCAGTTACTCGAAGGTAGCGGCCTACGAGCAGTACTTC
-	TRBV27	-	TRBJ2-4	CASRQGFGKNIQYF	TGTGCCAGCAGACAGGGATTTGGCAAAAACATTCAGTACTTC
-	TRBV11-2	-	TRBJ1-2	CASSSRAGHGYTF	TGTGCCAGCAGCTCGAGAGCAGGGCATGGCTACACCTTC
-	TRBV19	-	TRBJ1-2	CASRDFYGYTF	TGTGCCAGCCGGGACTTCTATGGCTACACCTTC
-	TRBV30	-	TRBJ1-4	CAWRKRGEAEKLFF	TGTGCCTGGAGAAAGAGAGGGGAGGCTGAAAAACTGTTTTTT
TRBD1	TRBV2	few	TRBJ2-7	CASSGTGDSYEQYF	TGTGCCAGCAGCGGGACAGGGGATTCCTACGAGCAGTACTTC
-	TRBV11-3	-	TRBJ1-4	CASSLGVFEKLFF	TGTGCCAGCAGCTTAGGAGTCTTTGAAAAACTGTTTTTT
-	TRBV7-9	-	TRBJ2-2	CASSLVGEAGELFF	TGTGCCAGCAGCTTAGTCGGGGAGGCCGGGGAGCTGTTTTTT
TRBD2	TRBV7-7	-	TRBJ2-1	CASSFRLAGGGDNEQFF	TGTGCTAGCAGCTTCCGACTAGCGGGGGGTGGAGACAATGAGCAGTTCTTC
-	TRBV2	-	TRBJ1-1	CASSAVIRGTEAFF	TGTGCCAGCAGTGCAGTGATACGGGGCACTGAAGCTTTCTTT
-	TRBV29-1	once	TRBJ1-1	CSVEGQGMNTEAFF	TGCAGCGTTGAGGGGCAGGGGATGAACACTGAAGCTTTCTTT
-	TRBV5-1	-	TRBJ1-1	CASSFAGRNTEAFF	TGCGCCAGCAGCTTTGCGGGACGGAACACTGAAGCTTTCTTT
-	TRBV7-9	-	TRBJ1-2	CASSLGEGVYGYTF	TGTGCCAGCAGCTTAGGTGAGGGTGTCTATGGCTACACCTTC
TRBD1	TRBV9	-	TRBJ1-2	CASSPLTGSHGYTF	TGTGCCAGCAGCCCACTGACAGGGTCGCATGGCTACACCTTC
TRBD1	TRBV10-3	-	TRBJ1-1	CAISEQGVTEAFF	TGTGCCATCAGTGAGCAGGGGGTAACTGAAGCTTTCTTT
-	TRBV6-6	-	TRBJ2-3	CASSPQGGPGGTDTQYF	TGTGCCAGCAGTCCGCAGGGAGGCCCAGGTGGCACAGATACGCAGTATTTT
-	TRBV24-1	-	TRBJ1-5	CATGPGRGNQPQHF	TGTGCCACTGGCCCTGGCAGGGGCAATCAGCCCCAGCATTTT
-	TRBV19	-	TRBJ1-6	CASTQRVAGNSPLHF	TGTGCCAGTACTCAACGGGTGGCTGGTAATTCACCCCTCCACTTT
-	TRBV7-2	-	TRBJ1-3	CASSLTGTAGNTIYF	TGTGCCAGCAGCTTAACTGGGACTGCGGGAAACACCATATATTTT
TRBD1	TRBV18	-	TRBJ1-2	CASSLGSGTDRIYGYTF	TGTGCCAGCTCACTTGGGTCTGGGACAGACAGAATCTATGGCTACACCTTC
TRBD1	TRBV30	once	TRBJ1-6	CAWNNRGNSPLHF	TGTGCCTGGAATAACAGGGGGAATTCACCCCTCCACTTT
-	TRBV7-8	once	TRBJ1-1	CASSPVGLEAFF	TGTGCCAGCAGCCCAGTGGGACTAGAAGCTTTCTTT